The 4 T cell receptor beta chains listed next were all sequenced from one sample in a study of blood T cell repertoires in COVID-19. Profiled with immunoSEQ multiplex PCR; TCRdb holds only in-frame clones, not every one. The sample lists roughly 30,000 clones; roughly 90% were seen once. Material for sequencing was peripheral blood. These receptors originate from a human donor in a cohort sampled during active COVID-19.

V and J are TRBV29-1 and TRBJ2-3; TRBD1 aligns across 8 bases. CDR3 length equals 16 residues. The V and J ends lost 1 base and 5 bases, in that order; junction bases with no gene match: 11. The germline gives CDR1 SQVTM, CDR2 ANQGSEA. The CDR3 region is CSVEGLRDRPRDTQYF. The CDR3 DNA reads as TGCAGCGTTGAAGGTCTGCGGGACAGGCCACGAGATACGCAGTATTTT.

About this clone: Other DNA sequences within the sample encode an identical CDR3. This sequence joins TRBV12-3 or TRBV12-4 and TRBJ2-5; D remains ambiguous. The CDR3 is 12 residues long. V lost 0 bases and J lost 5, with 4 bases in between. CDR3 sequence: CASSLARETQYF. The CDR3 coding sequence is TGTGCCAGCAGTTTAGCACGGGAGACCCAGTACTTC.

The J gene is TRBJ1-2, the V gene TRBV5-1; tentative D call: TRBD1 (5 bases). Germline assignment: CDR1 SGHRS and CDR2 YFSETQ. The V end was cut by 0 bases, the J end by 1 base, with 16 bases between. CDR3 length equals 17 residues. Here the CDR3 DNA reads TGCGCCAGCAGCTTGGGTGACAGTTCCCTTATTAACTATGGCTACACCTTC. It yields the protein CASSLGDSSLINYGYTF.

This clone was seen only a few times. The chain joins TRBV5-4 to TRBJ1-2, with 7 positions matching TRBD1. The CDR3 has 13 residues. V trimming: 0 bases; J trimming: 8 bases; junction bases outside the gene matches: 4. The germline gives CDR1 SGHNT, CDR2 YYREEE (reference sequence). This CDR3 is CASSLDRGGGYTF. The CDR3 DNA is TGTGCCAGCAGCTTGGACAGGGGCGGAGGCTACACCTTC.